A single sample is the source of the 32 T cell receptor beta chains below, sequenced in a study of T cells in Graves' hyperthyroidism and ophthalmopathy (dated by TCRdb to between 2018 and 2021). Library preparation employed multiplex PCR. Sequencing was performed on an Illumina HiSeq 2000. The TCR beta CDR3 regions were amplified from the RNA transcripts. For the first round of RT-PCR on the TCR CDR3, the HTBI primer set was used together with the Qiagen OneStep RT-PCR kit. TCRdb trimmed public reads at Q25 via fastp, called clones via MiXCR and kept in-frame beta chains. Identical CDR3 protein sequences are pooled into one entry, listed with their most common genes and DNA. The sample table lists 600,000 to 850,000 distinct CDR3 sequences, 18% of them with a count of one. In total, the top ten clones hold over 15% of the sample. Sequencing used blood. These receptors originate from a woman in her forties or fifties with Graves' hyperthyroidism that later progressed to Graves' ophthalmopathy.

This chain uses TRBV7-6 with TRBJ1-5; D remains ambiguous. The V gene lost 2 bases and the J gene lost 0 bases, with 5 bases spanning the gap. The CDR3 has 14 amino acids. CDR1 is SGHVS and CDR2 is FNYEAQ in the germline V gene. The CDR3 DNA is TGTGCCAGCAGCTTATATGCTAGCAATCAGCCCCAGCATTTT. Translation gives CASSLYASNQPQHF.

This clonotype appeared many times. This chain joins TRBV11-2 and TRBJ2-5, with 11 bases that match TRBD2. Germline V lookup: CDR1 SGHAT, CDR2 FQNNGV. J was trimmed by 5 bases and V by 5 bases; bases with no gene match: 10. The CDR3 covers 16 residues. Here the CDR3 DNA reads TGTGCCAGCAGCCCCCGCCTAGCGGGGGGAGGCGAGACCCAGTACTTC. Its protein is CASSPRLAGGGETQYF.

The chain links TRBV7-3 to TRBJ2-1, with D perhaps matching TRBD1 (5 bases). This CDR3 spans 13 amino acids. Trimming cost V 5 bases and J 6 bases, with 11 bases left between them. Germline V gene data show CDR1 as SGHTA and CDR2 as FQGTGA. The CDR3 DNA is TGTGCCAGCAGCCAGGGTCCTCCCAATGAGCAGTTCTTC. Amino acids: CASSQGPPNEQFF.

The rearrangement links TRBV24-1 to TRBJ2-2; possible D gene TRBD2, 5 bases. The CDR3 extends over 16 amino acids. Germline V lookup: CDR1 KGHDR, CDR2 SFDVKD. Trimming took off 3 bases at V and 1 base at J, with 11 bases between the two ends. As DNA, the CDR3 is TGTGCCACCAGTGATCCGGGAACTCAGAACACCGGGGAGCTGTTTTTT. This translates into CATSDPGTQNTGELFF.

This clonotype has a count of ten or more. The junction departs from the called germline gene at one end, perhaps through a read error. The CDR3 spells CASSVEPPAGGPNNEQFF. The CDR3 DNA reads as TGTGCCAGCAGCGTAGAACCCCCAGCGGGGGGACCAAACAATGAGCAGTTCTTC. V is TRBV11-3 and J is TRBJ2-1; 9 bases fit TRBD2. CDR3 length: 18 amino acids. Germline loops: CDR1 SGHNT, CDR2 YENEEA.

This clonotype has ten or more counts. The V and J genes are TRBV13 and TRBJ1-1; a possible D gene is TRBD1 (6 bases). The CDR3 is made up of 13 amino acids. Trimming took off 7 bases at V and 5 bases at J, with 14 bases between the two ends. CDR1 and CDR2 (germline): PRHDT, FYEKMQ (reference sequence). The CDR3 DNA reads TGTGCCAGCACCCGAGGGGGGAAGACTGAAGCTTTCTTT. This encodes CASTRGGKTEAFF.

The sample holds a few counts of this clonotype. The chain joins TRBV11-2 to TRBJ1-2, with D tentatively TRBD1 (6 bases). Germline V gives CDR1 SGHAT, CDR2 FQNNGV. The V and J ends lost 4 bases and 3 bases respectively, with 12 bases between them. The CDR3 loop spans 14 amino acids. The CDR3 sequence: CASSSKTGYYGYTF. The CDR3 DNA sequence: TGTGCCAGCAGCTCCAAAACAGGGTACTATGGCTACACCTTC.

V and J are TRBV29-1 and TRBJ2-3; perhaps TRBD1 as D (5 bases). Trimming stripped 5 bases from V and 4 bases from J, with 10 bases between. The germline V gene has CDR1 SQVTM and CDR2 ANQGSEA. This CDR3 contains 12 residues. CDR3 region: CSVMGHADTQYF. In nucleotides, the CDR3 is TGCAGCGTTATGGGGCACGCAGATACGCAGTATTTT.

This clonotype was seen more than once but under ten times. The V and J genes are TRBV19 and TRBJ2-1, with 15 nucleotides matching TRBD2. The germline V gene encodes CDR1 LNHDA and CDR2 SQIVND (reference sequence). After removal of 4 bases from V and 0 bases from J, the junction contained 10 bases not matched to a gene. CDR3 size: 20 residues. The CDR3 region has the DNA TGTGCCAGTAGTACCAGAGGACTAGCGGGGGGGCAAGGCTCCTACAATGAGCAGTTCTTC. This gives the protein CASSTRGLAGGQGSYNEQFF. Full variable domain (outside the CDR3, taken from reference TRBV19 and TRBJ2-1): DGGITQSPKYLFRKEGQNVTLSCEQNLNHDAMYWYRQDPGQGLRLIYYSQIVNDFQKGDIAEGYSVSREKKESFPLTVTSAQKNPTAFYLCASSTRGLAGGQGSYNEQFFGPGTRLTVL.

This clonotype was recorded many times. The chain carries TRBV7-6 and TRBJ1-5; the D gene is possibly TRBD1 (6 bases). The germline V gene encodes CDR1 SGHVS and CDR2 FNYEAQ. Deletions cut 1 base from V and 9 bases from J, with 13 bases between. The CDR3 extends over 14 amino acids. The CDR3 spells CASSLEGGRGPQHF. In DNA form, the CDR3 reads TGTGCCAGCAGCTTAGAGGGGGGGCGTGGGCCCCAGCATTTT.

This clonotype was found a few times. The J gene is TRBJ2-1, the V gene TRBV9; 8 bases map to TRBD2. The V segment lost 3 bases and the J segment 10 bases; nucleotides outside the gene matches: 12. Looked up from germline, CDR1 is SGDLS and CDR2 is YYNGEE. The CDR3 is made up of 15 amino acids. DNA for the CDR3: TGTGCCAGCAGCGCAGGACTAGCAGCCAGATACGAGCAGTTCTTC. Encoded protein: CASSAGLAARYEQFF.

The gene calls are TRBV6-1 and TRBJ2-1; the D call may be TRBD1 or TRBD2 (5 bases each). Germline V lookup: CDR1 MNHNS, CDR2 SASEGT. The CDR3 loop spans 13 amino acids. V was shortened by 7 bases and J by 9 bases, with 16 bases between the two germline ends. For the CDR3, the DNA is TGTGCCAGCAAGAGACACCGGGGCGGTGAGCAGTTCTTC. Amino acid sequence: CASKRHRGGEQFF.

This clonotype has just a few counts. CDR3 sequence: CATSRDIGTGGTDTQYF. The CDR3 coding sequence is TGTGCCACCAGCAGAGATATTGGGACAGGGGGAACAGATACGCAGTATTTT. This chain joins TRBV15 and TRBJ2-3, with TRBD1 matching 11 bases. The length of the CDR3 is 17 residues. J gave up 3 bases and V 0 bases, and 5 bases lay outside the gene matches. CDR1 and CDR2 (germline): LNHNV, YYDKDF (reference sequence).

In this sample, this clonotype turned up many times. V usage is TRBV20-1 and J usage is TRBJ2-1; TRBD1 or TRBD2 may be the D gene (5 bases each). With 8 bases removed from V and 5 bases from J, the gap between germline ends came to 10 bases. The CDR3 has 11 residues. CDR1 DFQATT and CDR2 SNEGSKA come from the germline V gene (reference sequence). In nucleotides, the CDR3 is TGCAGTCGAGGGGTTGACAATGAGCAGTTCTTC. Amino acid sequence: CSRGVDNEQFF.

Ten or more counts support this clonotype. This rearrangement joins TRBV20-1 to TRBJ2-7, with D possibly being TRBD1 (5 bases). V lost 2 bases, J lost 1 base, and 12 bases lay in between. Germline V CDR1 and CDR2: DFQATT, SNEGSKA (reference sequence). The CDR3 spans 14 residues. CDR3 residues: CSARQGLWSYEQYF. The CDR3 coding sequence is TGCAGTGCTAGACAGGGTTTGTGGTCCTACGAGCAGTACTTC.

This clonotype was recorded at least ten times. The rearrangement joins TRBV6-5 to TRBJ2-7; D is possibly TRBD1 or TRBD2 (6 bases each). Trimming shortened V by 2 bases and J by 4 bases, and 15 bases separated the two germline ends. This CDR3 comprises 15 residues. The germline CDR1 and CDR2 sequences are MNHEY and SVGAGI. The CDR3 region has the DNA TGTGCCAGCAGTTACATAGGGCAGGGGACTTACGAGCAGTACTTC. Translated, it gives CASSYIGQGTYEQYF.

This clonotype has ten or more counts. The CDR3 is CASILQGRNTEAFF. DNA for the CDR3: TGTGCCAGCATCCTACAGGGTCGGAACACTGAAGCTTTCTTT. The chain is built from TRBV7-8 and TRBJ1-1, with a tentative D call TRBD1 (6 bases). From germline, CDR1 is SGHVS and CDR2 FQNEAQ. The CDR3 has 14 amino acids. Between the trimmed V and J ends, which lost 7 bases and 1 base, there was a span of 13 bases.

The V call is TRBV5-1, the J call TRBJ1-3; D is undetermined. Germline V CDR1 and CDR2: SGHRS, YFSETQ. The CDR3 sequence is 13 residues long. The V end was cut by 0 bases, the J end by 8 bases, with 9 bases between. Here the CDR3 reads CASSLDRTDTIYF. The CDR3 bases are TGCGCCAGCAGCTTGGACCGGACGGACACCATATATTTT. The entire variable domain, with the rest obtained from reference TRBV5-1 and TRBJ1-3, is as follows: KAGVTQTPRYLIKTRGQQVTLSCSPISGHRSVSWYQQTPGQGLQFLFEYFSETQRNKGNFPGRFSGRQFSNSRSEMNVSTLELGDSALYLCASSLDRTDTIYFGEGSWLTVV.

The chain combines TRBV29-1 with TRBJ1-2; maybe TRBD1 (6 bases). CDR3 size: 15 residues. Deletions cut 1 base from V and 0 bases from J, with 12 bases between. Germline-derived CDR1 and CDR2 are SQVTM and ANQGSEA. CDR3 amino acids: CSVEAGETSNYGYTF. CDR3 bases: TGCAGCGTTGAAGCAGGGGAAACCTCTAACTATGGCTACACCTTC. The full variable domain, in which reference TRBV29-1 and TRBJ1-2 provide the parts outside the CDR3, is SAVISQKPSRDICQRGTSLTIQCQVDSQVTMMFWYRQQPGQSLTLIATANQGSEATYESGFVIDKFPISRPNLTFSTLTVSNMSPEDSSIYLCSVEAGETSNYGYTFGSGTRLTVV.

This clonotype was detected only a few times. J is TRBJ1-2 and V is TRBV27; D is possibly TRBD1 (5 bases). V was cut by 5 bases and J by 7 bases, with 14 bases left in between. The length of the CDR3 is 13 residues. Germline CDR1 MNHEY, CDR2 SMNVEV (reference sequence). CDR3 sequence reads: CASSPSGGSGYTF. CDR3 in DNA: TGTGCCAGCAGTCCCAGTGGGGGTAGTGGCTACACCTTC.

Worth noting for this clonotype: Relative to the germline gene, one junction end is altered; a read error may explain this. The CDR3 reads CSSRVQGTGELFF. The CDR3 DNA sequence: TGCAGTTCTAGAGTTCAGGGGACCGGGGAGCTGTTTTTT. The chain combines TRBV20-1 with TRBJ2-2; TRBD1 is a possible D gene (6 bases). The CDR3 sequence is 13 residues long. Per germline, CDR1 DFQATT and CDR2 SNEGSKA (reference sequence).

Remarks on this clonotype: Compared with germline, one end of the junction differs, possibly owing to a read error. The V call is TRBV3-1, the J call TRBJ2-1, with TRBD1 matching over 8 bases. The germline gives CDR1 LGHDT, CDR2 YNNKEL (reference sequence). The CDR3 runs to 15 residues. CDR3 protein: CASSRQGLIYNEQSF. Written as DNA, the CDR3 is TGTGCCAGCAGCCGACAGGGGCTAATCTACAATGAGCAGTCCTTC.

CDR3 DNA: TGTGCCAGCAGTTGGGGGGGCCCAGATACGCAGTATTTT. It encodes CASSWGGPDTQYF. The J gene is TRBJ2-3, the V gene TRBV27, with D perhaps matching TRBD2 (7 bases). The length of the CDR3 is 13 residues. V dropped 4 bases and J dropped 4 bases, with 9 bases sitting between them. Germline V gene lookup returns CDR1 MNHEY and CDR2 SMNVEV (reference sequence).

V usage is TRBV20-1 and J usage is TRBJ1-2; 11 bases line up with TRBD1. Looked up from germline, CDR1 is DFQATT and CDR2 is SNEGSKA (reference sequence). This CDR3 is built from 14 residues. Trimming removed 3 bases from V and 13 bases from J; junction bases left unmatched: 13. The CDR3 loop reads CSARGTGGNFACTF. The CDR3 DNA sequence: TGCAGTGCTAGGGGGACAGGGGGAAACTTCGCCTGCACCTTC.

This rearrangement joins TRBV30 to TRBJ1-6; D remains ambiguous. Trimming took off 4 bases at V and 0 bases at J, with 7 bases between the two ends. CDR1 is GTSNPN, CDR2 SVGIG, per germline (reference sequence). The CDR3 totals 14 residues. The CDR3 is CAWMGSSYNSPLHF. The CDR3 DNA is TGTGCCTGGATGGGGAGCTCCTATAATTCACCCCTCCACTTT.

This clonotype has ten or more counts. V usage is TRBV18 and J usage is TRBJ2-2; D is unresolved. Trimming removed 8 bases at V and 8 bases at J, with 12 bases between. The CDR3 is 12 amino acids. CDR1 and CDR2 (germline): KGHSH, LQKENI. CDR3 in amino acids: CASRIAEGELFF. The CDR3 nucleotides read TGTGCCAGCCGTATTGCGGAGGGGGAGCTGTTTTTT.

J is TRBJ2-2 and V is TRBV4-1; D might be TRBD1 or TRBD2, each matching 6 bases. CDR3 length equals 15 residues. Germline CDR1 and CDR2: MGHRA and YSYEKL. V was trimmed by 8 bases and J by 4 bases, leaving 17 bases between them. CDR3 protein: CASLGGMESTGELFF. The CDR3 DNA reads TGCGCCAGCCTAGGGGGGATGGAAAGCACCGGGGAGCTGTTTTTT.

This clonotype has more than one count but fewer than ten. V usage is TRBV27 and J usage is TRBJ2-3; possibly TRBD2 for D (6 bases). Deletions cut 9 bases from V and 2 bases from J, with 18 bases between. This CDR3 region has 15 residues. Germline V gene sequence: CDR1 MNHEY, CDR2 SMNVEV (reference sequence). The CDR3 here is CASMPLADYTDTQYF. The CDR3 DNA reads TGTGCCAGTATGCCCTTAGCGGACTACACAGATACGCAGTATTTT.

The CDR3 sequence: CASRAGSGAQGGGYTF. CDR3 in DNA: TGCGCCAGCCGCGCGGGGTCAGGGGCTCAGGGTGGTGGCTACACCTTC. The V gene is TRBV5-1, the J gene TRBJ1-2; possibly TRBD1 for D (6 bases). The CDR3 extends over 16 amino acids. The V and J ends lost 7 bases and 7 bases respectively, with 26 bases between them. CDR1 and CDR2 (germline): SGHRS, YFSETQ.

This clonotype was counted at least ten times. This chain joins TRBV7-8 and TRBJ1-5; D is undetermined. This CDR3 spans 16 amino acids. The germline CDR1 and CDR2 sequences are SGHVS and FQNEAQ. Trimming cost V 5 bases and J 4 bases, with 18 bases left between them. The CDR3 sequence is CASSIERFRGNQPQHF. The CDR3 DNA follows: TGTGCCAGCAGCATAGAACGGTTCCGGGGAAATCAGCCCCAGCATTTT.

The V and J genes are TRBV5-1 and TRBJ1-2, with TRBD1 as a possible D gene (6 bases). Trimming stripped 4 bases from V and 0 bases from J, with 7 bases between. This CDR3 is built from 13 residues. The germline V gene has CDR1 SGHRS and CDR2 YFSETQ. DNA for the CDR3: TGCGCCAGCAGCACAGGGACTAACTATGGCTACACCTTC. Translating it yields CASSTGTNYGYTF.

The CDR3 nucleotides read TGCAGTGCTAGAGAGGCCAGCTATGGCTACACCTTC. Its translation is CSAREASYGYTF. The chain combines TRBV20-1 with TRBJ1-2; no clear D. Germline V lookup: CDR1 DFQATT, CDR2 SNEGSKA (reference sequence). The CDR3 loop spans 12 amino acids. V was cut by 0 bases and J by 4 bases, with 6 bases left in between.